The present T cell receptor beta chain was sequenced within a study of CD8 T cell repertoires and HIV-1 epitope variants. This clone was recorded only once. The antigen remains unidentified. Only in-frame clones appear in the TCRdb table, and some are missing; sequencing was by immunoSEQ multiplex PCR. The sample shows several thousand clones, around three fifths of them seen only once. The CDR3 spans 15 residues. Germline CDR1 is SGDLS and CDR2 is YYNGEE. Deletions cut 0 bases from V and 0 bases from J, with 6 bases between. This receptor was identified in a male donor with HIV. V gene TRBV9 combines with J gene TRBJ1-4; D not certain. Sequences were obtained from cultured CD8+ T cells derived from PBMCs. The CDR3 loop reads CASSVGGATNEKLFF. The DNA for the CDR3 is TGTGCCAGCAGCGTAGGTGGAGCAACTAATGAAAAACTGTTTTTT.